The 23 T cell receptor beta chains in this list originate from one sample, sequenced in a study of T cells in localized non-small cell lung cancer. The method was immunoSEQ multiplex PCR; TCRdb's version includes in-frame clones alone and lacks a portion of them. The data contain roughly 4,500 clones, over 20% of them singletons. The sample in question was lung tumor tissue, obtained before any cancer treatment. The receptor set was obtained from a female donor older than 55 with stage I lung adenocarcinoma.

The CDR3 here is CSVVGGVDKRRYNEQFF. The CDR3 nucleotides read TGCAGCGTTGTTGGGGGGGTAGACAAGAGGCGTTACAATGAGCAGTTCTTC. This chain connects TRBV29-1 to TRBJ2-1; 7 nucleotides line up with TRBD2. Trimming at V came to 4 bases and at J to 4 bases, leaving 16 bases not matched to a gene. The germline V gene encodes CDR1 SQVTM and CDR2 ANQGSEA. The CDR3 covers 17 residues.

By share of the sample, this clone is medium-sized. The chain carries TRBV7-2 and TRBJ2-1; no definite D call. Germline assignment: CDR1 SGHTA and CDR2 FQGNSA. The V end was cut by 0 bases, the J end by 6 bases, with 6 bases between. This CDR3 comprises 13 residues. In DNA form, the CDR3 reads TGTGCCAGCAGCTTAGCCAGCGTCAATGAGCAGTTCTTC. Its protein is CASSLASVNEQFF.

J is TRBJ2-2 and V is TRBV11-3; 7 bases are a match to TRBD1. Germline trimming cut 6 bases from V and 4 bases from J; bases unmatched to any gene: 5. Germline CDR1 reads SGHNT; CDR2 reads YENEEA. This CDR3 has 14 amino acids. The CDR3 nucleotides read TGTGCCAGCAGGCGTCCAGGGGGCACCGGGGAGCTGTTTTTT. Translating gives CASRRPGGTGELFF.

The chain carries TRBV29-1 and TRBJ2-7; D unclear. The CDR3 length is 15 residues. From germline, CDR1 is SQVTM and CDR2 ANQGSEA. The ends were cut back, 5 bases at V and 3 bases at J, with 20 bases in the middle. DNA of the CDR3: TGCAGCGTTAGCTTTTCGGTGGACGTAGACTACGAGCAGTACTTC. It encodes CSVSFSVDVDYEQYF.

There are a few counts of this clone. The chain uses TRBV11-3 and TRBJ2-1; TRBD2 aligns across 8 bases. In germline, CDR1 is SGHNT, CDR2 YENEEA. Unmatched junction bases numbered 19, after V lost 5 bases and J lost 4 bases. This CDR3 has 19 residues. CDR3 residues: CASSRRTSRGGLGYNEQFF. Written as DNA, the CDR3 is TGTGCCAGCAGCCGACGGACTAGCCGGGGAGGCTTGGGGTACAATGAGCAGTTCTTC.

The gene calls are TRBV11-3 and TRBJ2-7, with 8 bases lining up with TRBD1. Germline V gene data show CDR1 as SGHNT and CDR2 as YENEEA. The CDR3 runs to 14 residues. Germline trimming cut 1 base from V and 2 bases from J; bases unmatched to any gene: 1. CDR3 bases: TGTGCCAGCAGCTTAGGGACAGGGACCTACGAGCAGTACTTC. Translation: CASSLGTGTYEQYF.

The rearrangement uses TRBV5-1 and TRBJ1-2; D is perhaps TRBD1 (5 bases). CDR1 and CDR2 (germline): SGHRS, YFSETQ. CDR3 length equals 14 residues. Trimming stripped 2 bases from V and 5 bases from J, with 13 bases between. The CDR3 region is CASSFGTEAYGYTF. In DNA, the CDR3 is TGCGCCAGCAGCTTCGGGACGGAAGCGTATGGCTACACCTTC.

The sample holds a few counts of this clone. The rearrangement joins TRBV11-3 to TRBJ2-7; no definite D call. The CDR3 covers 14 residues. Trimming took off 1 base at V and 1 base at J, with 8 bases between the two ends. Germline CDR1 reads SGHNT; CDR2 reads YENEEA. CDR3 sequence: CASSLVPSSYEQYF. Here the CDR3 DNA reads TGTGCCAGCAGCTTAGTCCCCTCTTCCTACGAGCAGTACTTC.

The chain uses TRBV19 and TRBJ2-3; 12 positions agree with TRBD2. Germline CDR1 reads LNHDA; CDR2 reads SQIVND (reference sequence). CDR3 length: 14 residues. The J segment lost 5 bases and the V segment lost 9 bases, leaving 6 bases of the junction unmatched. This CDR3 is CASQLAGGQDTQYF. The CDR3 DNA is TGTGCCAGCCAACTAGCGGGGGGTCAAGATACGCAGTATTTT.

This clone is judged medium-sized. The chain uses TRBV11-3 and TRBJ2-7; TRBD1 is a possible D gene (5 bases). The CDR3 covers 14 residues. Germline V gene lookup returns CDR1 SGHNT and CDR2 YENEEA. Trimming pared 4 bases from V and 3 bases from J, leaving 13 bases between. CDR3 sequence reads: CASSSGHGFYEQYF. The CDR3 coding sequence is TGTGCCAGCAGCTCTGGACATGGCTTCTACGAGCAGTACTTC. The variable domain in full, with the rest retrieved from reference TRBV11-3 and TRBJ2-7, is EAGVVQSPRYKIIEKKQPVAFWCNPISGHNTLYWYLQNLGQGPELLIRYENEEAVDDSQLPKDRFSAERLKGVDSTLKIQPAELGDSAVYLCASSSGHGFYEQYFGPGTRLTVT.

Sample share makes this clone large. The chain carries TRBV15 and TRBJ1-4; D gene ambiguous. This CDR3 is built from 16 residues. V was cut by 0 bases and J by 0 bases, with 8 bases left in between. In germline, CDR1 is LNHNV, CDR2 YYDKDF (reference sequence). CDR3 DNA sequence: TGTGCCACCAGCAGAGATGGGTTTGCAACTAATGAAAAACTGTTTTTT. Translated: CATSRDGFATNEKLFF. Complete variable domain (other parts from reference TRBV15 and TRBJ1-4): DAMVIQNPRYQVTQFGKPVTLSCSQTLNHNVMYWYQQKSSQAPKLLFHYYDKDFNNEADTPDNFQSRRPNTSFCFLDIRSPGLGDTAMYLCATSRDGFATNEKLFFGSGTQLSVL.

The chain is built from TRBV6-8 and TRBJ1-2; D unclear. V shed 7 bases and J shed 0 bases, with 6 bases lying between them. The CDR3 spans 12 residues. Germline loops: CDR1 MNHGY, CDR2 SAAAGT. CDR3 nucleotides: TGTGCCAGCAAAACGGCTAACTATGGCTACACCTTC. It specifies CASKTANYGYTF.

The CDR3 DNA follows: TGTGCCTGGAGTGCCAGGGGCACTGAAGCTTTCTTT. It translates to CAWSARGTEAFF. V gene TRBV30 combines with J gene TRBJ1-1, with a tentative D call TRBD1 (6 bases). V was clipped by 1 base and J by 4 bases, with 7 bases between them. The CDR3 is made up of 12 amino acids. CDR1 is GTSNPN and CDR2 is SVGIG in the germline V gene (reference sequence). The full variable domain, completed using reference TRBV30 and TRBJ1-1, is SQTIHQWPATLVQPVGSPLSLECTVEGTSNPNLYWYRQAAGRGLQLLFYSVGIGQISSEVPQNLSASRPQDRQFILSSKKLLLSDSGFYLCAWSARGTEAFFGQGTRLTVV.

The chain couples TRBV18 to TRBJ1-5; TRBD1 might be the D (6 bases). There are 15 residues in the CDR3. Germline CDR1 reads KGHSH; CDR2 reads LQKENI. V shed 5 bases and J shed 3 bases, with 14 bases lying between them. CDR3 DNA: TGTGCCAGCTCAACGGGACAAGATTTCAATCAGCCCCAGCATTTT. Translation: CASSTGQDFNQPQHF.

J is TRBJ2-4 and V is TRBV18; D possibly uses TRBD1 or TRBD2 (6 bases each). Germline lookup yields CDR1 KGHSH and CDR2 LQKENI. The V end was cut by 2 bases, the J end by 8 bases, with 7 bases between. The CDR3 loop spans 12 amino acids. The CDR3 region has the DNA TGTGCCAGCTCACCAAGGGGGGACATTCAGTACTTC. This translates into CASSPRGDIQYF.

This clone has only a few counts. V usage is TRBV30 and J usage is TRBJ2-3, with D hard to call. This CDR3 region has 13 residues. Trimming removed 2 bases from V and 14 bases from J, with 20 bases in between. Germline assignment: CDR1 GTSNPN and CDR2 SVGIG (reference sequence). CDR3 nucleotide sequence: TGTGCCTGGAGTACCACTCACAGAATACATCTGTATTTT. Protein sequence: CAWSTTHRIHLYF.

This clone was seen a handful of times. J is TRBJ1-2 and V is TRBV11-3, with D unclear. Trimming removed 1 base from V and 8 bases from J, with 20 bases in between. Germline V gene data show CDR1 as SGHNT and CDR2 as YENEEA. The CDR3 contains 16 residues. CDR3: CASSLGPEVRPRGYTF. DNA of the CDR3: TGTGCCAGCAGCTTAGGCCCGGAGGTGAGGCCGCGGGGCTACACCTTC.

This clone is medium-sized by share. This chain uses TRBV9 with TRBJ2-1; 7 bases map to TRBD2. Germline values: CDR1 SGDLS, CDR2 YYNGEE. The J segment lost 4 bases and the V segment lost 7 bases, leaving 5 bases of the junction unmatched. The CDR3 contains 13 residues. The chain's CDR3 is CASREASYNEQFF. The CDR3 bases are TGTGCCAGCCGGGAGGCATCATACAATGAGCAGTTCTTC.

CDR3 sequence reads: CASSAHRQGIRGTGELFF. The CDR3 nucleotides read TGTGCCAGCAGTGCCCATAGACAGGGGATCCGTGGCACCGGGGAGCTGTTTTTT. The gene calls are TRBV25-1 and TRBJ2-2; 8 bases match TRBD1. The CDR3 is made up of 18 amino acids. Germline V gene data show CDR1 as MGHDK and CDR2 as SYGVNS. Unmatched junction bases numbered 14, after V lost 4 bases and J lost 4 bases. Full variable domain (remainder filled in from reference TRBV25-1 and TRBJ2-2): EADIYQTPRYLVIGTGKKITLECSQTMGHDKMYWYQQDPGMELHLIHYSYGVNSTEKGDLSSESTVSRIRTEHFPLTLESARPSHTSQYLCASSAHRQGIRGTGELFFGEGSRLTVL.

By share, this clone counts as medium-sized. V and J are TRBV9 and TRBJ1-2; D gene ambiguous. CDR3 length: 17 residues. The V and J ends lost 4 bases and 6 bases respectively, with 25 bases between them. Per the germline V gene, CDR1 is SGDLS and CDR2 is YYNGEE. The CDR3 region is CASSPSLFEERSDGYTF. CDR3 nucleotide sequence: TGTGCCAGCAGCCCTTCGTTGTTCGAGGAACGGTCTGATGGCTACACCTTC.

The rearrangement links TRBV11-3 to TRBJ2-1, with D perhaps given as TRBD1 or TRBD2 (5 bases each). The CDR3 is 15 residues long. Germline V lookup: CDR1 SGHNT, CDR2 YENEEA. The V and J ends lost 4 bases and 6 bases respectively, with 16 bases between them. CDR3 in DNA: TGTGCCAGCAGCTCCTCGGTGGGGCGGGCCAATGAGCAGTTCTTC. Protein product: CASSSSVGRANEQFF.

The V call is TRBV25-1, the J call TRBJ2-5, with D tentatively TRBD2 (5 bases). CDR1 and CDR2 from the germline V gene are MGHDK and SYGVNS. The CDR3 consists of 14 residues. Trimming shortened V by 3 bases and J by 3 bases, and 11 bases separated the two germline ends. Here the CDR3 reads CASSDRTLEETQYF. For the CDR3, the DNA is TGTGCCAGCAGTGACAGGACTCTGGAAGAGACCCAGTACTTC.

This clone was counted a few times. V is TRBV19 and J is TRBJ1-1; D perhaps matches TRBD1 (6 bases). In germline, CDR1 is LNHDA, CDR2 SQIVND (reference sequence). V was pared by 5 bases and J by 0 bases, with 19 bases between. CDR3 size: 17 residues. Here the CDR3 reads CASSRYFTRGLNTEAFF. In DNA form, the CDR3 reads TGTGCCAGTAGTCGGTATTTTACCAGGGGCCTGAACACTGAAGCTTTCTTT.